This T cell receptor (beta chain) was sequenced in a study of T-cell reconstitution after alpha-beta-depleted transplantation in children. Germline CDR1 SGHTA, CDR2 FQGNSA. This CDR3 spans 13 amino acids. V shed 6 bases and J shed 2 bases, with 10 bases lying between them. Library preparation (for TCRbeta) was performed with unique molecular identifiers. MiXCR was run by TCRdb on the PCR reads, yielding one entry per CDR3 protein. Of hundreds of thousands of distinct CDR3 sequences in the sample, about 10% were seen once. This receptor was obtained from a human donor who donated a stem cell graft to a child with acute myeloid leukemia. The rearrangement joins TRBV7-2 to TRBJ1-1, with D unclear. The sample consisted of PBMCs from the stem cell graft donor, taken from the stem cell graft. The DNA for the CDR3 is TGTGCCAGCAGAAGAATAGTCAACACTGAAGCTTTCTTT. Amino acid sequence: CASRRIVNTEAFF.